What follows describes a single T cell receptor (beta chain). The antigen it recognizes is unknown. No per-base quality is available; no much larger clone lies one base away. The trial excluded patients who had a history of autoimmune disease or were on systemic immunosuppression. Peripheral blood for TCR sequencing was drawn from every dose cohort at baseline, at cycle 4 day 1 and at cycle 7 day 1. The samples were drawn from a first-in-human, open-label, multicenter phase I dose-escalation trial of ivuxolimab. The trial enrolled adults with locally advanced or metastatic head and neck squamous cell, hepatocellular, melanoma or renal cell carcinoma. CD4+ and CD8+ T cells were sorted separately from peripheral blood before TCR sequencing. V drops 5 bases and J drops 1 base, leaving 11 bases in between. Sequences SGHVS (CDR1) and FQNEAQ (CDR2) are obtained from the germline V gene. From its cysteine to its phenylalanine, the CDR3 spans 14 amino acids. The CDR3 DNA has 42 bases and is translated from base 1.

This sample was included in a study of OX40 agonist ivuxolimab in advanced cancers. Looking at the study overall: Ivuxolimab was a fully human IgG2 agonistic monoclonal antibody targeting the costimulatory receptor OX40 (CD134). Peripheral TCRbeta sequencing aimed to test whether ivuxolimab altered TCR sequence diversity and caused clonal T-cell expansion. In the dose-escalation cohort, 82.7% of patients were male, and the mean age was approximately 55 years, with a range of roughly 20 to 85. Intravenous ivuxolimab was administered to patients every 2 weeks at six dose levels: 0.01, 0.1, 0.3, 1.5, 3 and 10 mg/kg. Prior anti-PD-1, anti-PD-L1 or anti-CTLA-4 therapy was permitted, and 40% of dose-escalation patients had received checkpoint inhibitors. The monotherapy dose-escalation portion (N ≈ 52 patients) of the phase I ivuxolimab trial is reported in the paper. Partial responses were achieved by three dose-escalation patients, of whom one had hepatocellular carcinoma and two had cutaneous melanoma. Of the 50 to 55 dose-escalation patients, hepatocellular carcinoma was present in around 19, melanoma in roughly 15, renal cell carcinoma in 9 and head and neck cancer in 9.

Genomic DNA was isolated from the sorted cells so that the TCRbeta CDR3 region could be sequenced. The immunoSEQ Assay was used for sequencing of TCRbeta CDR3 regions. TCRdb limited this immuneACCESS table to in-frame rearrangements with V and J called. A share of clones is missing; checked studies link under half to unresolved V genes, and the rest is unexplained. The sample table shows 95,000 to 150,000 clones, and about 90% are seen once. Together, the top ten hold roughly 0.8% of the sample. Study-wide conclusions, independent of this receptor: After ivuxolimab, expanded clones were on average more numerous among CD8+ T cells than among CD4+ T cells. Low levels of normalized T-cell clonal expansion were also seen in some patients who did not respond. Partial responders in the 0.1-3.0 mg/kg groups had among the lowest normalized peripheral clonal expansion, especially among CD8+ T cells. At doses of 0.1 to 3.0 mg/kg, clonal expansion of both CD4+ and CD8+ blood T cells was observed from baseline to week 6. The antigen specificity of the peripheral T cells that underwent clonal expansion was not determined.

The chain is made from TRBV7-8 and TRBJ1-1; the D segment cannot be called with confidence. The sequence was collected from an adult with an advanced solid tumor such as melanoma, head and neck, liver or kidney cancer. The sequences come from CD4+ or CD8+ T cells sorted from blood, collected in a trial of the OX40 agonist ivuxolimab. The CDR3 reads CASSLPPGNTEAFF. The DNA reads as follows: TGTGCCAGCAGCCTCCCTCCGGGGAACACTGAAGCTTTCTTT.